These 4 T cell receptor beta chains were sequenced from one sample in a study of graft-versus-host responses after intestinal transplantation (dated by TCRdb to the early 2020s). Receptors were amplified or captured by the immunoSEQ multiplex PCR assay. TCRdb re-hosts the immuneACCESS table, in-frame sequences only. Its copies lack some clones; in the studies checked, an unresolved V gene accounts for under half of them, and the cause for the rest is not known. This sample lists around 50,000 clones; roughly 90% were detected once. The ten largest clones add up to roughly 1.5% of the sample. The material sequenced was PBMCs, taken 26 days after transplant. Source of these receptors: a human patient who received an intestinal transplant, so some T cells may come from the graft donor.

V usage is TRBV19 and J usage is TRBJ1-1; 11 nucleotides agree with TRBD1. Germline CDR1 and CDR2: LNHDA and SQIVND (reference sequence). The junction had 6 bases not matched to a gene; V was cut back by 5 bases and J by 7 bases. The CDR3 consists of 14 residues. The CDR3 bases are TGTGCCAGTAGTGTGGGACAGGGGGTGGATGAAGCTTTCTTT. It specifies CASSVGQGVDEAFF.

The rearrangement uses TRBV9 and TRBJ2-3; 8 bases fit TRBD2. CDR1 and CDR2 (germline): SGDLS, YYNGEE. The CDR3 has 16 residues. J lost 2 bases, V lost 0 bases, and 5 bases had no gene match. CDR3 in amino acids: CASSVAGSGDTDTQYF. CDR3 DNA: TGTGCCAGCAGCGTAGCGGGTAGCGGGGACACAGATACGCAGTATTTT.

The gene calls are TRBV28 and TRBJ2-7, with D tentatively TRBD1 (6 bases). The V end was cut by 4 bases, the J end by 2 bases, with 12 bases between. The CDR3 loop spans 14 amino acids. CDR1 and CDR2 (germline): MDHEN, SYDVKM. The CDR3, as DNA: TGTGCCAGCAGTTCCCCCCGGACAGCCTACGAGCAGTACGTC. The encoded protein is CASSSPRTAYEQYV.

The chain carries TRBV27 and TRBJ2-2, with D hard to call. The germline V gene encodes CDR1 MNHEY and CDR2 SMNVEV (reference sequence). V gave up 6 bases and J gave up 6 bases, with 8 bases separating them. The CDR3 is made up of 12 amino acids. CDR3 region: CASSSFAGELFF. The CDR3 region has the DNA TGTGCCAGCAGCTCCTTCGCCGGGGAGCTGTTTTTT.